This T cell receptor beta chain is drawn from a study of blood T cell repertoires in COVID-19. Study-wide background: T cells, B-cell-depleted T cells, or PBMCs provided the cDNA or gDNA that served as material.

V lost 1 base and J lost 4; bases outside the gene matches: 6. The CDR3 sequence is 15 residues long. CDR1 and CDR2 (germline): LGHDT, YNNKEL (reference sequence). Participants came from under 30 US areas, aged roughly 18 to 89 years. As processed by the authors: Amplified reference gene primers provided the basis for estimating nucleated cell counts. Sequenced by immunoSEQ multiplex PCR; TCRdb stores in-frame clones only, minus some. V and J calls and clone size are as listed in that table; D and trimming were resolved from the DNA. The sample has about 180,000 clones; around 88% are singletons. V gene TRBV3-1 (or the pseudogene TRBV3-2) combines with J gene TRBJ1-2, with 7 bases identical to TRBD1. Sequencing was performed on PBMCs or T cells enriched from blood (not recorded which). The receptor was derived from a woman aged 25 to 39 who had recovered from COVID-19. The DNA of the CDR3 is TGTGCCAGCAGCCAAGTTTCGGGACAGCTCTATGGCTACACCTTC. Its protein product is CASSQVSGQLYGYTF.